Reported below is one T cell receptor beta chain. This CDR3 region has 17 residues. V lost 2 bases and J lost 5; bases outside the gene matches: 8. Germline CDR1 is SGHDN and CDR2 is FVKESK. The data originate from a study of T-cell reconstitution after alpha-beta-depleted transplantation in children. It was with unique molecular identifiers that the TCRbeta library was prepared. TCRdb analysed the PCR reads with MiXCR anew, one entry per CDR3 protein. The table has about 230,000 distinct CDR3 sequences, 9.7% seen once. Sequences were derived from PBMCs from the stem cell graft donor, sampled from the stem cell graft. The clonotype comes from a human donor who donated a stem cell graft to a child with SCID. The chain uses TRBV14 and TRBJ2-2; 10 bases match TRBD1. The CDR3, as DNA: TGTGCCAGCAGCCAATTCCGGACAGGGGGTCTGACCGGGGAGCTGTTTTTT. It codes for CASSQFRTGGLTGELFF.